What follows describes a single T cell receptor beta chain. The antigen is unknown. The repertoire was sequenced with immunoSEQ multiplex PCR; TCRdb's copy has only in-frame clones and lacks some. The sample consists of some 54,000 clones, more than 80% of them appearing once. The CDR3 is 16 residues long. The ends were cut back, 3 bases at V and 3 bases at J, with 14 bases in the middle. Germline CDR1 reads KGHSH; CDR2 reads LQKENI. The entry originates in a study of T cell responses to AZD1222 COVID-19 vaccine. Whole-study results and caveats: No repertoire was sampled before or during the peak T cell response, only after it. At baseline, just a handful of AZD1222 recipients tested seropositive.

The sequence derives from an adult in good health. V usage is TRBV18 and J usage is TRBJ1-4; D gene unclear. The sequences come from peripheral blood, collected on day 0 of AZD1222 vaccination. CDR3 DNA sequence: TGTGCCAGCTCACCTTCCCTCCACAGACCTAATGAAAAACTGTTTTTT. The encoded protein is CASSPSLHRPNEKLFF.